This TCR beta chain was found in a study of T cells in Graves' hyperthyroidism and ophthalmopathy (dated by TCRdb to the late 2010s). In terms of the full investigation: Peripheral blood was collected at initial diagnosis, before any treatment. To identify distinguishing TCR V-J signatures, a discovery cohort of 90 to 100 patients was used, comprising 43 with Graves' ophthalmopathy and 57 with stable Graves' hyperthyroidism. Whether ophthalmopathy could be predicted prospectively was tested in an independent validation cohort made up of fewer than 20 hyperthyroidism patients plus 17 patients who later progressed to ophthalmopathy. The 100 or so discovery patients were randomly split 7:3 into training and test sets. In about 6 Graves' hyperthyroidism patients, the study also compared T-cell repertoires from thyroid tissue with T-cell repertoires from blood. Once sampling was done, hyperthyroidism patients were given methimazole at a starting dose of 30 mg daily, whereas ophthalmopathy patients were given high-dose intravenous methylprednisolone. The paper describes TCR Vbeta CDR3 sequencing of 135 peripheral blood samples, made up of under 50 ophthalmopathy patients, around 78 hyperthyroidism patients and around 17 progressor patients. Study-wide conclusions, independent of this receptor: Most expanded thyroid clonotypes (frequency above 0.001) were also detected in blood, a finding suggesting that blood repertoires may reflect thyroid immune responses. Sample size was not statistically predetermined, and blinding of investigators to group allocation was not performed. In cross-validation, a model built on a 13 V-J signature told ophthalmopathy apart from stable hyperthyroidism with 87.88% sensitivity and about 81% specificity, and in testing the same model reached 80%/75%. During validation, the model predicted progression to ophthalmopathy a median of about 6.5 months ahead of onset, with almost 71% sensitivity and about 72% specificity.

Ophthalmopathy patients had moderately to severely active disease, with a Clinical Activity Score of 3 or more, a NOSPECS grade of 4 or more, and a disease duration of less than 3 months. Patients with uncontrolled infections, other autoimmune diseases, pregnancy or lactation were excluded. Diagnoses were established on the basis of clinical symptoms, serum thyroxine and TRAb, thyroid ultrasound, and orbital computed tomography. PBMCs were separated from roughly 9.3 ml of fresh peripheral blood using Ficoll-Paque density gradient centrifugation. Total RNA was extracted using Trizol reagent, and RNA quality was assessed on an Agilent 2100 Bioanalyzer. Turning to this clonotype: Its antigen specificity is not known. Base qualities are missing; no much larger clone stands one base away.

The germline V gene encodes CDR1 SGHAT and CDR2 FQNNGV. From its cysteine to its phenylalanine, the CDR3 spans 16 amino acids. Only the CDR3 DNA stays, 48 bases, in frame from base 1. V is pruned by 0 bases and J by 8 bases, leaving 7 bases of the junction without a gene match. Amplification of TCR beta CDR3 regions was carried out from RNA transcripts. For the first round of RT-PCR on the TCR CDR3, the HTBI primer set was used together with the Qiagen OneStep RT-PCR kit. Libraries were constructed in a second round of multiplex PCR, after which size selection and purification were carried out. Libraries were sequenced paired-end with 100 bp reads on an Illumina HiSeq2000. As for the original processing: SOAPnuke was used to process the raw data, removing reads that contained adapters or uncalled bases, had a mean Phred below 15, or lacked an exact match to the constant primer or identifier. COPE v1.2.5 was used to merge high-quality paired reads, and clonotypes were defined as unique nucleotide sequences. Clonotypes were aligned to IMGT TRBV, TRBD and TRBJ reference segments using MiTCR v1.1. The analysis was restricted to V-J combinations with a frequency above 0.0001, which together covered roughly 99% of the repertoires. A TCS score was defined as the ratio of F50 (clonal expansion) to E x V (chaos), with BLOSUM62-based TCRdist applied between CDR3 peptides within each V-J. Welch's t-statistics and random forest reduced 450 to 600 V-J features to about 12, which were used in a naive Bayes classifier (R e1071). Starting from the raw public reads, TCRdb applied fastp trimming at Q25, assembled clones with MiXCR and retained in-frame beta chains. Here each entry gathers all rows of one CDR3 protein and keeps the most common genes and DNA. It is TCRdb's table, rather than the study itself, that gives the V and J calls and clone size. The sample yields nearly 600,000 distinct CDR3 sequences; 12% to 15% were counted once. Together, the top ten hold roughly 7.7% of the sample.

Sequencing input: blood. The TCR comes from a woman under 30 with Graves' ophthalmopathy. This receptor chain uses TRBV11-2 and TRBJ2-7; the central 13 bases match TRBD2. The CDR3 has the sequence CASSLDRGLAGSQQYF. The nucleotides read TGTGCCAGCAGCTTAGATAGGGGACTAGCGGGGAGTCAGCAGTACTTC.